This TCR beta chain is from a study of blood T cells in healthy people across ages. CDR3 length: 15 residues. V lost 5 bases and J lost 0, with 11 bases in between. CDR1 and CDR2 (germline): MNHEY, SVGAGI. This clonotype appeared a few times. Its specificity is not known. A J-beta primer mix and a sample-barcoded 5' primer were used in a second PCR of roughly 7 to 12 cycles. MiXCR, run by TCRdb on the 5' RACE reads, gives a single entry per CDR3 protein. The table includes some 730,000 distinct CDR3 sequences, 20% to 25% detected once. Overall study results and limits: The authors considered diversity estimates from one million T cells to be underestimates. More naive CD4+ cells and higher diversity were found in long-lived than in aged donors.

Each donor's blood draw was around 10 milliliters of peripheral blood. Extractions gave at least 5 micrograms of total RNA per sample. The source of this sequence is a man between 70 and 80 years old in good health. The sample was blood. The gene calls are TRBV6-5 and TRBJ2-4; D is uncertain. The DNA for the CDR3 is TGTGCCAGCAGTCCAGGCTACTTAGCCAAAAACATTCAGTACTTC. Translating gives CASSPGYLAKNIQYF.